The 21 T cell receptor beta chains presented below share a single source sample, sequenced in a study of T cells in Graves' hyperthyroidism and ophthalmopathy. Amplification of TCR beta CDR3 regions used RNA as the template. A first-round RT-PCR of the TCR CDR3 used the HTBI primer set. TCRdb re-derived calls from the multiplex PCR reads in MiXCR, one entry per CDR3 protein. Among fewer than 900,000 distinct CDR3 sequences listed, around 19% were seen once. The specimen was blood. These receptor sequences come from a woman aged 45-65 years with Graves' hyperthyroidism that later progressed to Graves' ophthalmopathy.

Comment on this clonotype: Possible read error: a much larger clone is one base away. The J gene is TRBJ2-7, the V gene TRBV12-3 or TRBV12-4; 11 bases map to TRBD2. This CDR3 is 15 amino acids long. The CDR3 DNA reads as TGTGCCAGCAGTTTTCTAGCGGGGGGCCCCTACGAGCACTACTTC. Protein sequence: CASSFLAGGPYEHYF.

This clonotype was picked up a small number of times. The chain joins TRBV5-1 to TRBJ1-3, with D unresolved. The CDR3 extends over 14 amino acids. The germline V and J ends were trimmed by 3 bases and 3 bases, with 10 bases remaining between them. CDR1 is SGHRS and CDR2 is YFSETQ in the germline V gene. This CDR3 is CASSSRSDGNTIYF. The CDR3 DNA is TGCGCCAGCAGCTCCCGTTCGGATGGAAACACCATATATTTT.

This clonotype was picked up a small number of times. This chain joins TRBV6-1 and TRBJ1-5; 7 bases agree with TRBD1. The junction had 11 bases not matched to a gene; V was cut back by 5 bases and J by 7 bases. CDR3 length: 15 amino acids. The germline V gene encodes CDR1 MNHNS and CDR2 SASEGT. The CDR3 DNA follows: TGTGCCAGCAGTCCTCCGGCAGGGGGGCAACAGCCCCAGCATTTT. Translating gives CASSPPAGGQQPQHF.

This rearrangement joins TRBV29-1 to TRBJ2-7; 7 bases match TRBD1. V lost 2 bases to trimming and J lost 2 bases; unmatched junction nucleotides: 6. The CDR3 length is 14 residues. The germline V gene encodes CDR1 SQVTM and CDR2 ANQGSEA. This CDR3 reads CSVELSGTAYEQYF. In DNA, the CDR3 is TGCAGCGTTGAACTCTCTGGGACAGCCTACGAGCAGTACTTC.

This clonotype was picked up many times. The CDR3, as DNA: TGTGCCAGCAGCTTCGACCCAGGAGAGACCCAGTACTTC. Residues: CASSFDPGETQYF. The gene calls are TRBV7-9 and TRBJ2-5; D is ambiguous. This CDR3 contains 13 residues. V was trimmed by 3 bases and J by 4 bases, leaving 9 bases between them. Germline V CDR1 and CDR2: SEHNR, FQNEAQ (reference sequence).

The rearrangement uses TRBV27 and TRBJ2-7; D is ambiguous. Deletions cut 3 bases from V and 0 bases from J, with 12 bases between. This CDR3 region has 15 residues. Germline values: CDR1 MNHEY, CDR2 SMNVEV (reference sequence). The CDR3 loop reads CASSFGPTSSYEQYF. CDR3 coding DNA: TGTGCCAGCAGTTTCGGGCCAACAAGCTCCTACGAGCAGTACTTC.

This clonotype was found a few times. This rearrangement joins TRBV20-1 to TRBJ1-2; D is possibly TRBD1 (5 bases). CDR1 is DFQATT, CDR2 SNEGSKA, per germline (reference sequence). The CDR3 is 14 amino acids. Trimming took off 4 bases at V and 4 bases at J, with 16 bases between the two ends. The CDR3 bases are TGCAGTGCTAATCCTGGGACCGACATCTATGGCTACACCTTC. It encodes CSANPGTDIYGYTF.

This clonotype was seen many times. This sequence joins TRBV5-1 and TRBJ1-6; TRBD1 matches at 10 bases. Germline-derived CDR1 and CDR2 are SGHRS and YFSETQ. The CDR3 loop spans 17 amino acids. V lost 0 bases, J lost 8 bases, and 8 bases stayed unmatched. Here the CDR3 DNA reads TGCGCCAGCAGCTTGGGTCAGGGACAGGGGCTGGATTCACCCCTCCACTTT. Its translation is CASSLGQGQGLDSPLHF.

This clonotype occurred many times. The chain combines TRBV7-3 with TRBJ2-1, with D unresolved. The ends were cut back, 3 bases at V and 5 bases at J, with 8 bases in the middle. The CDR3 consists of 13 residues. The germline gives CDR1 SGHTA, CDR2 FQGTGA. The CDR3 DNA is TGTGCCAGCAGCTTGGCCTACAACAATGAGCAGTTCTTC. Protein sequence: CASSLAYNNEQFF.

The table lists this clonotype with a few counts. The CDR3 nucleotides read TGCGCCAGCAGCCCCCGAGGCTGGGATAGCAATCAGCCCCAGCATTTT. This codes for CASSPRGWDSNQPQHF. The chain uses TRBV5-1 and TRBJ1-5; D is unclear. V lost 4 bases, J lost 0 bases, and 14 bases lay in between. CDR3 length equals 16 residues. Germline V CDR1 and CDR2: SGHRS, YFSETQ. The whole variable domain, filled in from reference TRBV5-1 and TRBJ1-5, reads KAGVTQTPRYLIKTRGQQVTLSCSPISGHRSVSWYQQTPGQGLQFLFEYFSETQRNKGNFPGRFSGRQFSNSRSEMNVSTLELGDSALYLCASSPRGWDSNQPQHFGDGTRLSIL.

This clonotype was counted ten times or more. The chain carries TRBV7-9 and TRBJ2-7, with 8 bases identical to TRBD2. The ends lost 5 bases at V and 5 bases at J; junction bases unmatched: 8. The CDR3 is 14 residues long. CDR1 is SEHNR and CDR2 is FQNEAQ in the germline V gene (reference sequence). CDR3 loop: CASSPSGGADEQYF. Written as DNA, the CDR3 is TGTGCCAGCAGCCCCTCCGGGGGGGCGGACGAGCAGTACTTC.

This clonotype was seen ten or more times. The chain recombines TRBV11-3 with TRBJ1-3, with a weak D call TRBD1 (5 bases). Trimming shortened V by 5 bases and J by 0 bases, and 14 bases separated the two germline ends. The germline V gene has CDR1 SGHNT and CDR2 YENEEA. This CDR3 has 16 amino acids. The CDR3 sequence: CASSPGTPISGNTIYF. CDR3 sequence (DNA): TGTGCCAGCAGCCCCGGGACTCCCATCTCTGGAAACACCATATATTTT.

This clonotype was seen at least ten times. This sequence joins TRBV6-1 and TRBJ2-5; D remains unclear. CDR1 and CDR2 from the germline V gene are MNHNS and SASEGT. V gave up 6 bases and J gave up 0 bases, with 11 bases separating them. The CDR3 consists of 14 residues. CDR3 in DNA: TGTGCCAGCAGCGGACGGAAGTACCAAGAGACCCAGTACTTC. Residues: CASSGRKYQETQYF.

On this clonotype itself: The junction and the germline gene differ at one end; a read error may be behind it. The chain's CDR3 is CASGLGDSNSYNEQFF. In DNA, the CDR3 is TGTGCCAGCGGTTTGGGGGACAGCAACTCCTACAATGAGCAGTTCTTC. The chain recombines TRBV12-3 or TRBV12-4 with TRBJ2-1; 7 bases agree with TRBD1. CDR3 length: 16 residues.

This clonotype was counted many times. The V and J genes are TRBV5-5 and TRBJ1-1, with D unresolved. The CDR3 has 12 amino acids. From germline, CDR1 is SGHKS and CDR2 YYEKEE (reference sequence). The V end was cut by 6 bases, the J end by 0 bases, with 6 bases between. CDR3 residues: CASNQVNTEAFF. CDR3 nucleotides: TGTGCCAGCAACCAAGTGAACACTGAAGCTTTCTTT.

The chain uses TRBV12-3 or TRBV12-4 and TRBJ1-2, with 7 bases lining up with TRBD1. The length of the CDR3 is 15 residues. Trimming cost V 4 bases and J 5 bases; bases outside gene matches: 10. The CDR3: CASSSRDRPLYGYTF. In DNA form, the CDR3 reads TGTGCCAGCAGTTCCCGGGACAGACCATTATATGGCTACACCTTC.

V and J are TRBV4-1 and TRBJ2-1; 8 bases fit TRBD2. CDR1 and CDR2 (germline): MGHRA, YSYEKL. J gave up 4 bases and V 0 bases, and 5 bases lay outside the gene matches. The CDR3 runs 16 residues. CDR3 sequence reads: CASSQEEAGVYNEQFF. CDR3 nucleotides: TGCGCCAGCAGCCAAGAAGAAGCGGGGGTTTACAATGAGCAGTTCTTC.

The rearrangement uses TRBV7-9 and TRBJ1-2; 9 nucleotides match TRBD1. This CDR3 is built from 15 residues. V trimming: 4 bases; J trimming: 7 bases; junction bases outside the gene matches: 10. Germline lookup yields CDR1 SEHNR and CDR2 FQNEAQ (reference sequence). CDR3 nucleotides: TGTGCCAGCAGCTACGGGACAGGGAGATCTGGTGGCTACACCTTC. As protein: CASSYGTGRSGGYTF.

The gene calls are TRBV27 and TRBJ2-1; 8 bases fit TRBD2. V lost 5 bases and J lost 3; bases outside the gene matches: 9. This CDR3 region has 16 residues. Germline CDR1 reads MNHEY; CDR2 reads SMNVEV (reference sequence). The CDR3, as DNA: TGTGCCAGCAGTCAACCGGGACTAGATTTCTACAATGAGCAGTTCTTC. This translates into CASSQPGLDFYNEQFF.

Ten or more counts support this clonotype. The chain is built from TRBV20-1 and TRBJ2-1; the match to TRBD2 covers 11 bases. J lost 6 bases, V lost 0 bases, and 10 bases had no gene match. The CDR3 length is 17 residues. Germline V gene data show CDR1 as DFQATT and CDR2 as SNEGSKA (reference sequence). The CDR3 loop reads CSARDPASGGKGNEQFF. In DNA form, the CDR3 reads TGCAGTGCTAGAGATCCGGCTAGCGGGGGGAAGGGCAATGAGCAGTTCTTC.

V gene TRBV27 combines with J gene TRBJ1-1; 7 nucleotides agree with TRBD1. The CDR3 has 13 amino acids. Germline values: CDR1 MNHEY, CDR2 SMNVEV (reference sequence). After removal of 7 bases from V and 2 bases from J, the junction contained 4 bases not matched to a gene. DNA of the CDR3: TGTGCCAGCAAAACAGGGGCTAACACTGAAGCTTTCTTT. It yields the protein CASKTGANTEAFF.